The rows below give T cell receptor beta chains drawn from one sample of a study of T cell clonotyping in hematopoietic cell transplantation. TCRdb's copy holds only in-frame clones and misses some; the assay was immunoSEQ multiplex PCR. The table includes approximately 17,000 clones, roughly 88% detected once. Sequenced material: peripheral blood mononuclear cells. These receptors all come from a man aged 50 or older in good health. Some clones in this sample may be carry-over from other donors' samples. Each CDR3 is given with its conserved first and last residue. D genes are given only for firm matches. Some rows have no size entry. The others give once, few or many, or a class for an expanded clone.

d_call: NA; j_call: TRBJ1-1; clone_size: NA; v_call: TRBV28; cdr3_nt: TGTGCCAGCAGAACTACTATGAAGCCTTTCTTT; cdr3_aa: CASRTTMKPFF
d_call: NA; j_call: TRBJ2-7; clone_size: few; v_call: TRBV29-1; cdr3_nt: TGCAGCGTTGAAGATTTCGTTGACAGACTATACGAGCAGTACTTC; cdr3_aa: CSVEDFVDRLYEQYF
d_call: NA; j_call: TRBJ2-5; clone_size: NA; v_call: TRBV27; cdr3_nt: TGTGCCAGCAGTTTATGGAGGGGCACGGAGACCCAGTACTTC; cdr3_aa: CASSLWRGTETQYF
d_call: NA; j_call: TRBJ1-4; clone_size: NA; v_call: TRBV29-1; cdr3_nt: TGCAGCGTTGAAGAGGGTACAAAAGGAGAAAAACTGTTTTTT; cdr3_aa: CSVEEGTKGEKLFF
d_call: NA; j_call: TRBJ1-2; clone_size: NA; v_call: TRBV28; cdr3_nt: TGTGCCAGCAGTTTTAACGGCCTCTATGGCTACACCTTC; cdr3_aa: CASSFNGLYGYTF
d_call: TRBD1; j_call: TRBJ2-3; clone_size: NA; v_call: TRBV5-1; cdr3_nt: TGCGCCAGCAGCGCTGCGACAGGGGCTAGCACAGATACGCAGTATTTT; cdr3_aa: CASSAATGASTDTQYF
d_call: NA; j_call: TRBJ1-1; clone_size: NA; v_call: TRBV30; cdr3_nt: TGTGCCTGGGGGAGACAGTCCCACACTGAAGCTTTCTTT; cdr3_aa: CAWGRQSHTEAFF
d_call: NA; j_call: TRBJ1-6; clone_size: NA; v_call: TRBV10-1; cdr3_nt: TGCGCCAGCAGTGAGTACAGGGCGGATAATTCACCCCTCCACTTT; cdr3_aa: CASSEYRADNSPLHF
d_call: TRBD1; j_call: TRBJ1-5; clone_size: NA; v_call: TRBV4-1; cdr3_nt: TGCGCCAGCAGCCAAGGGCAGGGGGGGAATCAGCCCCAGCATTTT; cdr3_aa: CASSQGQGGNQPQHF
d_call: NA; j_call: TRBJ2-7; clone_size: NA; v_call: TRBV6-1; cdr3_nt: TGTGCCAGCAGTTCCGCAGGGGGGGGCGAGCAGTACTTC; cdr3_aa: CASSSAGGGEQYF
d_call: NA; j_call: TRBJ1-2; clone_size: NA; v_call: TRBV28; cdr3_nt: TGTGCCAGCAGTTTAATGAGGGTCCTCTATGGCTACACCTTC; cdr3_aa: CASSLMRVLYGYTF
d_call: NA; j_call: TRBJ2-7; clone_size: NA; v_call: TRBV27; cdr3_nt: TGTGCCAGCAAGATGACCGGGGGCGCAGCCTACGAGCAGTACTTC; cdr3_aa: CASKMTGGAAYEQYF
d_call: NA; j_call: TRBJ1-6; clone_size: NA; v_call: TRBV2; cdr3_nt: TGTGCCAGCAGATCCGCACTCTCCTATAATTCACCCCTCCACTTT; cdr3_aa: CASRSALSYNSPLHF
d_call: NA; j_call: TRBJ2-7; clone_size: NA; v_call: TRBV5-6; cdr3_nt: TGTGCCAGCAGCTCGACGGGCGAGCAGTACTTC; cdr3_aa: CASSSTGEQYF
d_call: NA; j_call: TRBJ2-7; clone_size: NA; v_call: TRBV7-9; cdr3_nt: TGTGCCAGCAGCTTAATCCCAGACGGCGAGCAGTACTTC; cdr3_aa: CASSLIPDGEQYF
d_call: NA; j_call: TRBJ1-4; clone_size: NA; v_call: TRBV25-1; cdr3_nt: TGTGCCAGCGCAAGCGGTGTGAAGGGAACAAATGAAAAACTGTTTTTT; cdr3_aa: CASASGVKGTNEKLFF
d_call: NA; j_call: TRBJ2-7; clone_size: NA; v_call: TRBV2; cdr3_nt: TGTGCCAGCAGTGAGGGCTACGAGCAGTACTTC; cdr3_aa: CASSEGYEQYF
d_call: NA; j_call: TRBJ1-2; clone_size: NA; v_call: TRBV7-6; cdr3_nt: TGTGCCAGCAGCTCGCTTGGGGACGACTATGGCTACACCTTC; cdr3_aa: CASSSLGDDYGYTF
d_call: NA; j_call: TRBJ2-5; clone_size: NA; v_call: TRBV29-1; cdr3_nt: TGCAGCGTTGGGGTGGGTGAGGGGGAGACCCAGTACTTC; cdr3_aa: CSVGVGEGETQYF
d_call: TRBD1; j_call: TRBJ2-7; clone_size: NA; v_call: TRBV2; cdr3_nt: TGTGCCAGCAGTGAGGACAGGGTATACGAGCAGTACTTC; cdr3_aa: CASSEDRVYEQYF
d_call: NA; j_call: TRBJ1-2; clone_size: NA; v_call: TRBV30; cdr3_nt: TGTGCCTGGAGTGTAGTCAGGGGAGACGGCTACACCTTC; cdr3_aa: CAWSVVRGDGYTF
d_call: NA; j_call: TRBJ2-7; clone_size: NA; v_call: TRBV5-4; cdr3_nt: TGTGCCAGCAGCTCGACCCGGACCGGCTACGAGCAGTACTTC; cdr3_aa: CASSSTRTGYEQYF
d_call: NA; j_call: TRBJ1-5; clone_size: NA; v_call: TRBV10-3; cdr3_nt: TGTGCCATAGGACAGAACAATCAGCCCCAGCATTTT; cdr3_aa: CAIGQNNQPQHF
d_call: NA; j_call: TRBJ1-4; clone_size: NA; v_call: TRBV6-5; cdr3_nt: TGTGCCAGCAAAATGGATGCAACTAATGAAAAACTGTTTTTT; cdr3_aa: CASKMDATNEKLFF
d_call: TRBD1; j_call: TRBJ1-1; clone_size: NA; v_call: TRBV15; cdr3_nt: TGTGCCACCAAACAGGGGATGAACACTGAAGCTTTCTTT; cdr3_aa: CATKQGMNTEAFF
d_call: NA; j_call: TRBJ2-1; clone_size: NA; v_call: TRBV7-9; cdr3_nt: TGTGCCAGCAGCTCGCCCCTGGACAGACCCGACTACAATGAGCAGTTCTTC; cdr3_aa: CASSSPLDRPDYNEQFF
d_call: TRBD2; j_call: TRBJ2-5; clone_size: NA; v_call: TRBV7-6; cdr3_nt: TGTGCCAGCAGCTTAGAACCTAGCGGGGTCCAAGAGACCCAGTACTTC; cdr3_aa: CASSLEPSGVQETQYF
d_call: NA; j_call: TRBJ1-3; clone_size: NA; v_call: TRBV28; cdr3_nt: TGTGCCAGCGGAACCAGGGGCCCCGGAAACACCATATATTTT; cdr3_aa: CASGTRGPGNTIYF
d_call: NA; j_call: TRBJ1-6; clone_size: NA; v_call: TRBV2; cdr3_nt: TGTGCCAGCAGAGGGAGCTCCTATAATTCACCCCTCCACTTT; cdr3_aa: CASRGSSYNSPLHF
d_call: TRBD1; j_call: TRBJ1-6; clone_size: once; v_call: TRBV9; cdr3_nt: TGTGCCAGCAACCCCGGGACAGGCGGGAATTCACCCCTCCACTTT; cdr3_aa: CASNPGTGGNSPLHF